Below are 26 T cell receptor beta chains sequenced from a single sample in a study of shared clonotypes between healthy human individuals. Naive CD8 populations comprised CD45RO-negative cells positively selected for CCR7, excluding terminally differentiated effector memory CD45RA+ cells. Profiled with immunoSEQ multiplex PCR; TCRdb holds only in-frame clones, not every one. The table lists around 1.9 million clones, approximately 94% of them singletons. The sample was naive CD8+ T cells from PBMCs. The origin of the receptors is a man in his late teens or twenties in good health. Some clones in this sample may be carry-over from other donors' samples.

The chain combines TRBV7-9 with TRBJ1-4; a possible D gene is TRBD1 (5 bases). The germline V gene encodes CDR1 SEHNR and CDR2 FQNEAQ (reference sequence). This CDR3 contains 17 residues. V lost 1 base and J 3 bases, leaving 15 bases between the germline ends. In DNA form, the CDR3 reads TGTGCCAGCAGCTTAGGGGCGACGCGGGGACCTAATGAAAAACTGTTTTTT. Protein sequence: CASSLGATRGPNEKLFF.

V is TRBV5-1 and J is TRBJ2-7; 14 bases are a match to TRBD2. The V gene's germline CDR1 is SGHRS and CDR2 YFSETQ. CDR3 size: 18 residues. V shed 4 bases, J shed 4 bases, and the junction held 13 bases outside the gene matches. In DNA, the CDR3 is TGCGCCAGCAGCGCGATGACTAGCGGGAGGGCCTCGACGTACGAGCAGTACTTC. Its protein product is CASSAMTSGRASTYEQYF.

This rearrangement joins TRBV27 to TRBJ1-5; the D is unclear. CDR1 and CDR2 from the germline V gene are MNHEY and SMNVEV (reference sequence). The CDR3 runs to 16 residues. Deletions cut 5 bases from V and 1 base from J, with 15 bases between. CDR3 DNA sequence: TGTGCCAGCAGTCCATCCCTGGGTGAAAGCAATCAGCCCCAGCATTTT. Translated, it gives CASSPSLGESNQPQHF.

The rearrangement links TRBV19 to TRBJ2-1; D gene unclear. Trimming shortened V by 5 bases and J by 14 bases, and 10 bases separated the two germline ends. The CDR3 covers 10 residues. Germline-derived CDR1 and CDR2 are LNHDA and SQIVND (reference sequence). CDR3 nucleotide sequence: TGTGCCAGTAGTCCGAACCACGAGTTCTTC. Amino acid sequence: CASSPNHEFF.

This rearrangement joins TRBV7-9 to TRBJ2-3, with D hard to call. The CDR3 is made up of 15 amino acids. Trimming stripped 1 base from V and 1 base from J, with 9 bases between. Germline loops: CDR1 SEHNR, CDR2 FQNEAQ (reference sequence). The CDR3 bases are TGTGCCAGCAGCTTAGGGGTTGTGGGCACAGATACGCAGTATTTT. Its protein product is CASSLGVVGTDTQYF.

This chain links TRBV27 with TRBJ2-7, with D perhaps TRBD1 (6 bases). V shed 6 bases and J shed 7 bases, with 13 bases lying between them. The CDR3 totals 12 residues. The germline V gene encodes CDR1 MNHEY and CDR2 SMNVEV (reference sequence). The CDR3 is CASRTNRVEQYF. Here the CDR3 DNA reads TGTGCCAGCAGGACGAACAGGGTTGAGCAGTACTTC.

This sequence joins TRBV4-1 and TRBJ2-1; D is ambiguous. With 2 bases removed from V and 5 bases from J, the gap between germline ends came to 16 bases. CDR1 and CDR2 (germline): MGHRA, YSYEKL. The CDR3 covers 16 residues. CDR3 coding DNA: TGCGCCAGCAGCCAACCTAGGGCCCGGACCCACAATGAGCAGTTCTTC. This codes for CASSQPRARTHNEQFF.

V gene TRBV7-3 combines with J gene TRBJ2-5; 10 nucleotides align to TRBD2. CDR3 length: 19 amino acids. CDR1 and CDR2 (germline): SGHTA, FQGTGA. V shed 7 bases and J 2 bases; nucleotides not matched to a gene: 19. Here the CDR3 DNA reads TGTGCCAGCAAGACGGGGCTAGCGGGAGAAGAAGGAATACAAGAGACCCAGTACTTC. It encodes CASKTGLAGEEGIQETQYF. The entire variable domain, with the rest obtained from reference TRBV7-3 and TRBJ2-5, is as follows: GAGVSQTPSNKVTEKGKYVELRCDPISGHTALYWYRQSLGQGPEFLIYFQGTGAADDSGLPNDRFFAVRPEGSVSTLKIQRTERGDSAVYLCASKTGLAGEEGIQETQYFGPGTRLLVL.

The chain is built from TRBV7-2 and TRBJ2-3, with TRBD2 identical over 10 bases. The germline V gene has CDR1 SGHTA and CDR2 FQGNSA. The CDR3 extends over 18 amino acids. Trimming took 7 bases from V and 5 from J; bases not matched to a gene: 18. The DNA of the CDR3 is TGTGCCAGCATCCCCGAGGGCAGCGGGAGGGCCCTCAGAGATACGCAGTATTTT. It yields the protein CASIPEGSGRALRDTQYF.

In the case of this clone: Other DNA sequences in this specimen translate into the identical CDR3. The chain carries TRBV6-1 and TRBJ1-1; D gene uncertain. The CDR3 covers 13 residues. Trimming pared 2 bases from V and 1 base from J, leaving 5 bases between. CDR1 and CDR2 (germline): MNHNS, SASEGT. The CDR3 bases are TGTGCCAGCAGTGAAAGCGGGAACACTGAAGCTTTCTTT. It codes for CASSESGNTEAFF.

The rearrangement joins TRBV4-3 to TRBJ2-4, with 7 bases matching TRBD2. Germline loops: CDR1 LGHNA, CDR2 YSLEER. Unmatched junction bases numbered 8, after V lost 5 bases and J lost 7 bases. This CDR3 has 14 residues. The CDR3 here is CASSDGGRSNIQYF. In DNA, the CDR3 is TGCGCCAGCAGCGACGGGGGGAGGTCGAACATTCAGTACTTC.

The J gene is TRBJ2-7, the V gene TRBV7-9; 7 bases agree with TRBD1. CDR1 and CDR2 from the germline V gene are SEHNR and FQNEAQ (reference sequence). The CDR3 runs to 16 residues. Unmatched junction bases numbered 15, after V lost 5 bases and J lost 5 bases. This CDR3 is CASSHVGDRDPHEQYF. Here the CDR3 DNA reads TGTGCCAGCAGCCACGTGGGCGACAGGGATCCCCACGAGCAGTACTTC.

The chain has TRBV5-6 and TRBJ2-7; 9 positions agree with TRBD1. CDR3 length: 14 amino acids. Germline CDR1 and CDR2: SGHDT and YYEEEE. V shed 3 bases and J 4 bases; nucleotides not matched to a gene: 5. CDR3 amino acids: CASSSGQGRYEQYF. The CDR3 DNA follows: TGTGCCAGCAGCTCGGGACAGGGTAGGTACGAGCAGTACTTC.

The V and J genes are TRBV4-1 and TRBJ2-5; 10 bases map to TRBD1. The germline V gene encodes CDR1 MGHRA and CDR2 YSYEKL. The CDR3 totals 16 residues. The V segment lost 5 bases and the J segment 2 bases; nucleotides outside the gene matches: 8. The DNA of the CDR3 is TGCGCCAGCAGCAACAGACAGGGGGCCTTACAAGAGACCCAGTACTTC. Protein: CASSNRQGALQETQYF.

V is TRBV6-1 and J is TRBJ2-7; D not certain. Germline V gene data show CDR1 as MNHNS and CDR2 as SASEGT. V lost 8 bases to trimming and J lost 6 bases, with 14 bases between them. The CDR3 contains 12 residues. This chain's CDR3 is CASGGRLTEQYF. The CDR3, as DNA: TGTGCCAGCGGTGGCCGGCTCACCGAGCAGTACTTC.

The chain recombines TRBV5-4 with TRBJ1-3; no clear D. This CDR3 has 17 amino acids. V lost 0 bases to trimming and J lost 0 bases, with 13 bases between them. The germline CDR1 and CDR2 sequences are SGHNT and YYREEE (reference sequence). CDR3 bases: TGTGCCAGCAGCTTGGACGGCAGCGTGCACTCTGGAAACACCATATATTTT. This gives the protein CASSLDGSVHSGNTIYF.

The genes are TRBV6-5 and TRBJ1-1; TRBD1 aligns across 7 bases. The V and J ends lost 0 bases and 3 bases, in that order; junction bases with no gene match: 4. Germline CDR1 reads MNHEY; CDR2 reads SVGAGI. CDR3 size: 15 residues. The CDR3 here is CASSYSSTGYTEAFF. The CDR3 coding sequence is TGTGCCAGCAGTTACTCCTCGACAGGGTACACTGAAGCTTTCTTT.

Points on this clone: This sample also contains other DNA sequences that code for the same CDR3. The chain carries TRBV15 and TRBJ2-3, with D perhaps matching TRBD1 (6 bases). The CDR3 has 15 amino acids. V was pared by 0 bases and J by 0 bases, with 7 bases between. Germline V CDR1 and CDR2: LNHNV, YYDKDF (reference sequence). The CDR3 DNA sequence: TGTGCCACCAGCAGAGAAGGGGGAAGCACAGATACGCAGTATTTT. Encoded protein: CATSREGGSTDTQYF.

Points on this clone: The same CDR3 can be traced to other DNA sequences in this sample. This chain uses TRBV28 with TRBJ2-7; D call uncertain. Germline V gene sequence: CDR1 MDHEN, CDR2 SYDVKM. The CDR3 has 13 amino acids. The germline V and J ends were trimmed by 3 bases and 1 base, with 7 bases remaining between them. As DNA, the CDR3 is TGTGCCAGCAGTTTTAGATCATCCTACGAGCAGTACTTC. Residues: CASSFRSSYEQYF.

Concerning this clone: Other DNA sequences within the sample encode an identical CDR3. This chain uses TRBV29-1 with TRBJ2-1; 10 nucleotides agree with TRBD1. V lost 6 bases, J lost 4 bases, and 6 bases stayed unmatched. CDR1 and CDR2 from the germline V gene are SQVTM and ANQGSEA. The CDR3 runs 14 residues. As DNA, the CDR3 is TGCAGCGTCTCCGGGACAGGGGTTTACAATGAGCAGTTCTTC. Encoded protein: CSVSGTGVYNEQFF.

The V gene is TRBV5-6, the J gene TRBJ2-3; possible D gene TRBD2, 6 bases. The CDR3 loop spans 16 amino acids. Trimming took off 0 bases at V and 5 bases at J, with 16 bases between the two ends. Germline CDR1 SGHDT, CDR2 YYEEEE. CDR3 in DNA: TGTGCCAGCAGCTTGGTTGGTCTAATGGGGGGAGATACGCAGTATTTT. Protein sequence: CASSLVGLMGGDTQYF.

This chain uses TRBV27 with TRBJ1-2; D gene unclear. CDR3 length: 15 amino acids. The germline CDR1 and CDR2 sequences are MNHEY and SMNVEV (reference sequence). Trimming removed 1 base from V and 3 bases from J, with 12 bases in between. The CDR3 DNA sequence: TGTGCCAGCAGTTTATTAGGCCGGGGTCACTATGGCTACACCTTC. Amino acids: CASSLLGRGHYGYTF.

As concerns this clone: The sample contains more than one DNA sequence encoding this CDR3. This chain links TRBV9 with TRBJ1-3; 9 bases fit TRBD1. This CDR3 region has 16 residues. V trimming: 0 bases; J trimming: 1 base; junction bases outside the gene matches: 2. Germline V CDR1 and CDR2: SGDLS, YYNGEE. The CDR3 region is CASSVGGQGSGNTIYF. The CDR3, as DNA: TGTGCCAGCAGCGTAGGGGGACAGGGTTCTGGAAACACCATATATTTT.

This chain joins TRBV29-1 and TRBJ1-4, with a weak D call TRBD1 (5 bases). The V end was cut by 7 bases, the J end by 7 bases, with 10 bases between. CDR3 size: 11 residues. From germline, CDR1 is SQVTM and CDR2 ANQGSEA. CDR3 DNA: TGCAGCGGGGGGAGTGGTGAAAAACTGTTTTTT. Amino acids: CSGGSGEKLFF.

This chain links TRBV7-6 with TRBJ1-4; TRBD1 matches at 10 bases. Germline assignment: CDR1 SGHVS and CDR2 FNYEAQ. CDR3 length: 15 residues. The V segment lost 5 bases and the J segment 8 bases; nucleotides outside the gene matches: 8. CDR3 nucleotide sequence: TGTGCCAGCAGCCCCGACAGGGGGCGGGGGGAAAAACTGTTTTTT. Protein: CASSPDRGRGEKLFF.

This chain links TRBV7-9 with TRBJ2-7, with TRBD1 as a possible D gene (6 bases). Germline values: CDR1 SEHNR, CDR2 FQNEAQ (reference sequence). This CDR3 spans 18 amino acids. The V end lost 1 base, the J end lost 0 bases, and 19 bases lay between the germline ends. CDR3 residues: CASSLGGPTGINSYEQYF. DNA for the CDR3: TGTGCCAGCAGCTTAGGAGGCCCCACAGGGATTAACTCCTACGAGCAGTACTTC. Together with reference TRBV7-9 and TRBJ2-7, the CDR3 gives the full variable domain: DTGVSQNPRHKITKRGQNVTFRCDPISEHNRLYWYRQTLGQGPEFLTYFQNEAQLEKSRLLSDRFSAERPKGSFSTLEIQRTEQGDSAMYLCASSLGGPTGINSYEQYFGPGTRLTVT.